This T cell receptor (beta chain) comes out of a study of blood T cell repertoires in COVID-19 (dated by TCRdb to the early 2020s). At the level of the whole study: Collaborator samples came from the United States, Italy and Spain and covered acute and convalescent phases of COVID-19. Where available, HLA class I and class II types were taken from metadata supplied by the sample provider and were not determined by assay-based typing. The dataset comprised deeply sampled blood TCRbeta repertoires from subjects exposed to, actively infected with, or recovered from COVID-19. The repertoires were released in a freely available public database intended as a resource for research on the immune response to SARS-CoV-2. A de-identified subject ID, COVID-19 status, age in years and sex were almost always included in the sample metadata. The prospective study material was composed of cDNA or gDNA derived from T cells, B-cell-depleted T cells, or PBMCs. The samples were drawn from the first 160 participants of the ongoing ImmuneRACE study and from under 1,500 subjects provided by 6 global collaborators. Overall study outcomes, separate from this receptor: The quantity of clinical and demographic metadata differed by source and by participant and was supplied without curation.

TCRbeta CDR3 regions were amplified from genomic DNA using the immunoSEQ Assay, a bias-controlled multiplex PCR. In the original analysis: The number of nucleated cells in each sample was estimated by amplification of reference gene primers within the assay. To quantify the absolute abundance of each unique TCRbeta CDR3 rearrangement, sequence reads were collapsed and filtered. For each sample, productive Simpson clonality was calculated by taking the square root of Simpson's diversity index across productive rearrangements. TCRdb limited this immuneACCESS table to in-frame rearrangements with V and J called. A share of clones is missing; checked studies link under half to unresolved V genes, and the rest is unexplained. D and trimming were read from the DNA, whereas the V and J calls and clone size are those reported in that table. Present in this sample are 55,000 or so clones, about 83% of which were seen just once. The ten largest clones add up to approximately 6% of the sample.

As to this clone: Its antigen is not yet known. The sample holds no much larger clone one base away, and base qualities are not on file.

Deletion took 5 bases off V and 4 bases off J, with a span of 12 bases between the germline ends. Sequences MDHEN (CDR1) and SYDVKM (CDR2) are obtained from the germline V gene. From cysteine to phenylalanine, the CDR3 is 13 amino acids long. Only the CDR3 region is kept as DNA, spanning 39 bases read in frame from base 1. In Seattle, one collaborating source enrolled patients while the infection was active and tracked those patients longitudinally over the course of disease. Each collaborating institution followed its own protocols to collect whole blood in K2EDTA tubes. For TCRbeta analysis, collaborator samples were shipped as frozen whole blood, as isolated PBMCs, or as DNA extracted from either sample type.

What was sequenced was peripheral blood. The clonotype originates from a woman in her sixties with COVID-19, enrolled during active disease. The chain employs TRBV28 and TRBJ2-7, with a tentative D gene TRBD2 over 7 matching bases. The bases read TGTGCCAGCAGTCCCGGGGGGCGTTACGAGCAGTACTTC. Translated, it reads CASSPGGRYEQYF.